Detailed here is one T cell receptor beta chain. What antigen it recognizes has not been identified. It has no much larger one-base neighbor in the sample; base qualities were not kept. These data come from a study of blood T cells in healthy people across ages (dated by TCRdb to the mid-2010s). Background on the whole study: In model experiments, roughly one uniquely barcoded TCR beta cDNA molecule per two T cells was captured by template switching. The study measured age-related changes in TCR beta repertoire diversity using deep sequencing normalized with unique cDNA molecular identifiers. Two additional independent replicas of 1 million unique cDNA reads from the same blood draw were analyzed for two donors (one aged 18 to 29 and one aged 80 or older). To avoid experimental bias, donors of different ages were distributed randomly across sequencing lanes. The donors were split into four age groups: young (average 16 years), middle-aged (roughly 39), aged (62) and long-lived (approximately 80).

Reading from cysteine to phenylalanine, the CDR3 counts 16 amino acids. CDR3 DNA is the only sequence kept; it has 48 bases, read in frame from the first base. The V and J ends are trimmed by 6 bases and 0 bases, leaving 15 bases between them. The germline V gene encodes CDR1 SGHDT and CDR2 YYEEEE. Broad study findings and their caveats: Because profiling used bulk unsorted PBMCs, naive and antigen-experienced compartments could not be compared conclusively. Estimates of total diversity based on one million sequenced T cells were regarded as lower bounds and as underestimates. The long-lived group showed more naive CD4+ T cells, fewer expanded clones and increased TCR diversity than the aged group, suggesting age selection. Because the CMV infection status of the donors was unknown, age-related changes in expanded clonotypes may potentially have been confounded. Observed TCR beta diversity correlated strongly with the percentage of naive T cells measured by flow cytometry. Observed TCR beta diversity per million T cells fell roughly linearly with age, and a significant reduction was already apparent by age around 44.

Donors were approximately 42 systemically healthy Caucasian individuals from Russia aged 6 to 90 years. Each donor gave around 9 milliliters of peripheral blood, collected into EDTA-treated Vacutainer tubes. Ficoll-Paque density-gradient centrifugation was used to isolate PBMCs, with at least 7 million obtained per sample. Trizol reagent was used to extract total RNA from PBMCs, with at least 6 micrograms per sample. For every donor, an aliquot of PBMCs went through flow cytometry to measure the percentages of naive CD45RAhigh/CD27high T cells. Library generation was performed with 5' RACE. Sequencing used an Illumina HiSeq 2500. A second 7 to 11 cycle PCR used a sample-barcoded 5' primer and a J-beta primer mix. Each TCR beta cDNA molecule received a unique molecular identifier from a template-switch 5' adaptor carrying 12 random nucleotides. Each sample yielded at least 2.5 million CDR3-containing paired-end reads. The Mint cDNA synthesis kit, primed by a TRBC-specific oligonucleotide, was used to synthesize first-strand cDNA from all RNA. Following uracil-DNA glycosylase treatment, all cDNA underwent a first 18-cycle PCR with the universal primers M1SS and BC2_uni_R. The authors processed their data as follows. Normalization of each sample was performed by random selection of 1 million high-quality reads, each carrying a distinct molecular identifier. Instead of being binned into consensus sequences, reads that shared molecular identifiers were thrown out. CDR3 identification, clonotype clustering and error correction used MiTCR with a Q25 quality threshold and the strictest error-elimination algorithm. Lower-bound total TCR beta diversity was estimated with a nonparametric unseen species model using Euler transformation. In-frame beta chains were kept once TCRdb had trimmed the public reads at Q25 with fastp and called clones with MiXCR. Records with the same CDR3 protein are collapsed into one entry carrying the most frequent genes and DNA. TCRdb, not the authors, supplied the V and J calls. The sample table records 650,000 to 950,000 distinct CDR3 sequences; around 42% of these occur just once. Of the sample, around 21% falls within the top ten clones.

Here the chain combines TRBV5-6 and TRBJ2-2; possibly the D gene is TRBD2, per 7 matching bases. What was sequenced was blood. This TCR was recovered from a man in his fifties or sixties in good health. The CDR3 amino acid sequence is: CASTIGGGANTGELFF. The nucleotide sequence is given as TGTGCCAGCACCATTGGGGGGGGCGCGAACACCGGGGAGCTGTTTTTT.